This T cell receptor (beta chain) stems from a study of shared clonotypes between healthy human individuals (dated by TCRdb to 2020 to 2022). Regarding the complete study: A couple of women and a few men aged 18 to 49 years were included in the cohort. To estimate repertoire size and how much clonotype sharing occurs between individuals, the study deeply sequenced the blood TCR repertoires of about 5 healthy adults. For each donor, CD4 naive and CD4 memory were each run on three plates, CD8 naive on two plates, and CD8 memory on one plate. Per donor, leukapheresis produced somewhere between about 0.85 and 10 billion PBMCs. Libraries were prepared and TCR repertoires were sequenced by different laboratories using diverse techniques, in order to increase sequencing depth and limit assay-specific biases. Points the paper makes about the study in general: Because the study included a small number of donors, the genetic and exposure-history diversity represented was limited. Even with the large sequencing depth, rarefaction of the sorted-subset datasets indicated that sequencing was incomplete. Sampling was restricted to blood, and TCR repertoires in tissues likely differ from the TCR repertoires found in blood. Based on pairwise subsampling, the degree of clonotype sharing among donors was expected to be affected by sequencing depth. Naive subsets generally had larger estimated clonotype richness than memory subsets. Across a few donors, roughly 5% of naive CD4, approximately 3.5% of naive CD8, about 2% of memory CD4, and approximately 0.4% of memory CD8 clonotypes were shared. Compared with non-shared clonotypes, clonotypes shared by all four sorted-subset donors had higher generation probabilities.

The CDR3 numbers 13 residues from cysteine through phenylalanine. The CDR3 DNA has 39 bases and is translated from base 1. CDR1 is given as SGHTA and CDR2 as FQGNSA, both from the germline V gene. V gives up 5 bases and J gives up 6 bases, and the segment between their germline ends measures 11 bases. Healthy HIV-negative adults with no recently reported acute infections or vaccinations were included as donors. All donors were Caucasian adults living in Nashville, Tennessee, USA. Magnetic negative selection was used to enrich CD4+ T cells, after which naive cells were positively selected on CD45RA and the negative fraction became the memory subset. After blood collection by leukapheresis, PBMCs were isolated using Ficoll-Histopaque density gradient centrifugation and then cryopreserved in the vapor phase of liquid nitrogen. Analytical flow cytometry was used to check the purity and quantity of every magnetically sorted T cell population. Genomic DNA was isolated from each sorted fraction and quantified by UV absorbance on a Nanodrop 2000c.

Using the deep immunoSEQ assay, TCR CDR3 regions were amplified from genomic DNA by multiplex PCR. Extracted genomic DNA from each cell subset was distributed evenly across all wells of several immunoSEQ 96-well plates, and each plate was treated as a replicate. For sorted subsets, roughly 200 ng of genomic DNA, equivalent to some 30,000 T cell genomes, went into each replicate PCR. Purified libraries were quantified with a Qubit 3.0 fluorometer, sized on a Bioanalyzer 2100, and re-quantified with the KAPA Library Quantification kit. A separate single-read 150-cycle Illumina NextSeq 550 flow cell was used to sequence each immunoSEQ 96-well plate. Processing in the source paper ran as follows. Because the immunoSEQ output held only junctional sequences and lacked quality scores, the filtering could not match the filtering applied to full-length reads. To assign V/J genes and CDR3, sequences were annotated against IMGT germline references using PyIR, a Python wrapper for IgBLAST v1.9. Any read was removed if the V/J assignment was weak (E-value above 1e-6), the CDR3 was missing, or the read contained stop codons, out-of-frame junctions, or ambiguous translated residues. V3J clonotypes were defined as sequences sharing an identical inferred V gene, J gene, and CDR3 amino acid sequence. Percentage overlap between repertoires was calculated by dividing the number of shared unique clonotypes by the size of the smaller repertoire. Richness of each repertoire was evaluated using RTK rarefaction, the Chao1 estimator, and Recon v2.1 estimates of unobserved clonotypes. Generation probabilities were computed with OLGA for all TCRbeta clonotypes obtained by the gDNA method from four donors. In its TCRdb copy, this immuneACCESS table keeps in-frame sequences only and misses some clones. Where compared with another copy, unresolved V genes explain less than half of these, and the others have no known cause. From that table come the V and J calls and clone size; the DNA was used to work out D and trimming. This sample has about 2.4 million clones in its table, and around nine tenths of those were observed once. Under 0.15% of the sample belongs to the ten largest clones.

Notes on this clone: Which antigen it targets is not known. No much larger clonotype is one base removed from it; base qualities were not supplied.

This clonotype was sampled from a young man in good health. This chain is built from TRBV7-2 and TRBJ2-4, with the D gene not clear enough to name. The sample comprised naive CD4+ T cells sorted from blood. What this sample's cell subset or site label stands for: CD45RA+ positively selected. The nucleotides read TGTGCCAGCAGCCCCTTGCGTCCAAACATTCAGTACTTC. Translated, this gives CASSPLRPNIQYF.